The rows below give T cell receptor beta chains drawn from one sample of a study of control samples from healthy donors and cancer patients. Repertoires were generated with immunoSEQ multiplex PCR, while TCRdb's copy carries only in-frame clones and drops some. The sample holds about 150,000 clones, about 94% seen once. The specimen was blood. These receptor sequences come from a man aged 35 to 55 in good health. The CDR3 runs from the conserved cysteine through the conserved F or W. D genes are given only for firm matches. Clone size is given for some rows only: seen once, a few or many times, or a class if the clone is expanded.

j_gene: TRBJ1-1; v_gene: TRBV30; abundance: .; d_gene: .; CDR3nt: TGTGCCTGGAGAGCAGTGCGGACAAAAGCTTTCTTT; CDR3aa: CAWRAVRTKAFF
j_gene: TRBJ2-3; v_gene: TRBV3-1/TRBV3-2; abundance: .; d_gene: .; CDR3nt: TGTGCCAGCAGCCCAAGGGGGATGAGCACAGATACGCAGTATTTT; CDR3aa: CASSPRGMSTDTQYF
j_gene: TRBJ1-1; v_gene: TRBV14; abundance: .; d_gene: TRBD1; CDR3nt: TGTGCCAGCAGCGTACAGGGGTACACTGAAGCTTTCTTT; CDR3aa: CASSVQGYTEAFF
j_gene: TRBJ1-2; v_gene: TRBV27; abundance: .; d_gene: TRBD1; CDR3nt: TGTGCCAGCAGGGGGGTGGACAGGCGTGATGGCTACACCTTC; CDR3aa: CASRGVDRRDGYTF
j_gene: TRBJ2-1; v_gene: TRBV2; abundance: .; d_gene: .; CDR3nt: TGTGCCAGCACCCCGATGGGTTCTGGATGGGCCTACAATGAGCAGTTCTTC; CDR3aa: CASTPMGSGWAYNEQFF
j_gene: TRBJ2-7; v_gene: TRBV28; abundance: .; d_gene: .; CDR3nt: TGTGCCAGCAGTCGGCAACGGGCGGCTTACGAGCAGTACTTC; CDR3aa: CASSRQRAAYEQYF
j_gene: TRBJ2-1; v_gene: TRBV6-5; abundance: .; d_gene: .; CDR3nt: TGTGCCAGCAGTTACGGCGGCCTCTCCTACAATGAGCAGTTCTTC; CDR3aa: CASSYGGLSYNEQFF
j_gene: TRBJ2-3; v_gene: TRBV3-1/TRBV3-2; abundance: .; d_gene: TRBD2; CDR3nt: TGTGCCAGCAGCCAAGAGGGGGGGGGTCTCCCCAGTGATACGCAGTATTTT; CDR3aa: CASSQEGGGLPSDTQYF
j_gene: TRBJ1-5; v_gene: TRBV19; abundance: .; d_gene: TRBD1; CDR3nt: TGTGCCAGTAGCCCGACAGGGAGTAGCAATCAGCCCCAGCATTTT; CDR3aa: CASSPTGSSNQPQHF
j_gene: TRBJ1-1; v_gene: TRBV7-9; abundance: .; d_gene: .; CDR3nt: TGTGCCAGCAGCCCTAGGTTCACTGAAGCTTTCTTT; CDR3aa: CASSPRFTEAFF
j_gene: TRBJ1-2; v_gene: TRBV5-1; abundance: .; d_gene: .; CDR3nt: TGCGCCAGCAATAGCGGTGGTGGCTATGGCTACACCTTC; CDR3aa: CASNSGGGYGYTF
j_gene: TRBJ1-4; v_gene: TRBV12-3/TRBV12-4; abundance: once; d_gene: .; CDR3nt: TGTGCCACCAGGGAAGGAGCTAATGAAAAACTGTTTTTT; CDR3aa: CATREGANEKLFF
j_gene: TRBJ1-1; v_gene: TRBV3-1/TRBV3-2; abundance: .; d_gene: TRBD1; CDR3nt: TGTGCCAGCGGTTTCAGGAGGGGGCTGTCCACTGAAGCTTTCTTT; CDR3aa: CASGFRRGLSTEAFF
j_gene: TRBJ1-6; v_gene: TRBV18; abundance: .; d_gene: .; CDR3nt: TGTGCCAGCTCACCACTTTCCCCCCGGGAGAGTAATTCACCCCTCCACTTT; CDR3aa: CASSPLSPRESNSPLHF
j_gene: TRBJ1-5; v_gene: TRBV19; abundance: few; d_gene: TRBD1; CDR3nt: TGTGCCAGTAGAGGACAGGGCAATCAGCCCCAGCATTTT; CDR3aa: CASRGQGNQPQHF
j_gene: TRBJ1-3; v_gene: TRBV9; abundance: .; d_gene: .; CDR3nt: TGTGCCAGCAGCGTAGGGGCCGCGGGCCTGAACACCATATATTTT; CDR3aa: CASSVGAAGLNTIYF
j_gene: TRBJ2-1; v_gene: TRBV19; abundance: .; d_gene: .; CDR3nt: TGTGCCAGTAGTATGGAAGGTGGGGGGTACAATGAGCAGTTCTTC; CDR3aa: CASSMEGGGYNEQFF
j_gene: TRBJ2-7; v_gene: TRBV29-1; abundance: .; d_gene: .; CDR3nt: TGCAGCGCAACCGGGACGGCGAGCCACGAGCAGTACTTC; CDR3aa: CSATGTASHEQYF